The sequence of this T cell receptor beta chain was determined in a study of T cells expressing NK-cell markers. TCRdb re-called the 5' RACE reads; every CDR3 protein appears as one record, without DNA. The table lists 400,000 or so distinct CDR3 sequences. This CDR3 contains 18 residues. This sequence was found in a woman between 45 and 65 years old in good health. The sample consisted of blood T cells: a sorted CD56 or NKG2C T cell subset, CD4+ or CD8+ T cells, or bulk PBMC T cells (not recorded which). V is TRBV21-1 and J is TRBJ2-1; there is no DNA to check the TCRdb D call of TRBD1. TRBV21-1 is a documented pseudogene. CDR3 sequence: CASRRRVAGGNPCNEQFF.